This T cell receptor beta chain appears in the sequencing data of a study of post-analysis software for immune sequencing data. Whole-study context: Several disease courses (relapsing-remitting, secondary progressive and progressive-relapsing) of multiple sclerosis were included. Overall study results and limits: Elevated frequency relative to controls characterized 4 or 5 TRBV segments in patients, TRBV5-6, TRBV5-1 and TRBV20-1 among them.

Prepared libraries of TCR beta cDNA carried unique molecular identifiers. Each CDR3 protein gets one entry after TCRdb re-called the PCR reads with MiXCR. The table lists roughly 700,000 distinct CDR3 sequences, approximately 30% of them singletons. This CDR3 region has 13 residues. Trimming removed 4 bases from V and 7 bases from J, with 14 bases in between. Germline V gene sequence: CDR1 SQVTM, CDR2 ANQGSEA. This clonotype has at least ten counts. Its antigen is not identified. This clonotype was obtained from a girl aged 10-17 years with multiple sclerosis. This chain links TRBV29-1 with TRBJ2-1; possible D gene TRBD1, 6 bases. Sequenced material: blood. CDR3 nucleotide sequence: TGCAGCGTTGGTTCAGGGGTGGCGAATGAGCAGTTCTTC. This translates into CSVGSGVANEQFF.